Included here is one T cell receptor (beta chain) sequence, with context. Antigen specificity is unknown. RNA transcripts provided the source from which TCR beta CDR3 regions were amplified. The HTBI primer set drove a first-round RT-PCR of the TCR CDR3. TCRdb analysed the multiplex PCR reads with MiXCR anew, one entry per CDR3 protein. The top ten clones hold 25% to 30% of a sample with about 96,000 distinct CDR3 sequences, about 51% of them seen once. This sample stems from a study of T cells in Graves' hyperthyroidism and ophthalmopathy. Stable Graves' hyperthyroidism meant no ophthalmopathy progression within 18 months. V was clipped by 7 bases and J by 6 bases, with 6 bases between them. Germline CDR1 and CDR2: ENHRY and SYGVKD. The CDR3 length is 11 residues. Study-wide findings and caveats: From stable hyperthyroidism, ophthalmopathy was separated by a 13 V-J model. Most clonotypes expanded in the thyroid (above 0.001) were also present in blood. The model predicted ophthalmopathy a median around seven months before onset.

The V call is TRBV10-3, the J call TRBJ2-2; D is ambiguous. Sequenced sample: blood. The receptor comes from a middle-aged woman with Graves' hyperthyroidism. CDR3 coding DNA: TGTGCCATCATTTATGCCGGGGAGCTGTTTTTT. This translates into CAIIYAGELFF.